The 11 T cell receptor beta chains below come from one sample, sequenced in a study of T cells after yellow fever vaccination. TCRdb independently ran MiXCR on the 5' RACE reads; one entry per CDR3 protein. The sample comprises 300,000 to 350,000 distinct CDR3 sequences, approximately 3.9% of which are singletons, and 24% rests with the top ten. Material: PBMCs, obtained 5 days after the yellow fever booster vaccination. The receptors stem from a man younger than 35 who received the YFV17D yellow fever vaccine.

The chain links TRBV6-1 to TRBJ2-7; D gene unclear. V dropped 8 bases and J dropped 3 bases, with 20 bases sitting between them. Per germline, CDR1 MNHNS and CDR2 SASEGT. The CDR3 runs to 15 residues. The CDR3 loop is CASASSGNSFYEQYF. The CDR3 DNA reads as TGTGCCAGCGCTTCTTCGGGTAATAGTTTCTACGAGCAGTACTTC.

The rearrangement uses TRBV20-1 and TRBJ2-5, with TRBD1 identical over 7 bases. Germline loops: CDR1 DFQATT, CDR2 SNEGSKA (reference sequence). With 6 bases clipped from V and 4 bases from J, the junction kept 29 bases outside the gene matches. The CDR3 is made up of 20 amino acids. CDR3 residues: CSAKTPETDRATPIGETQYF. DNA of the CDR3: TGCAGTGCCAAAACTCCTGAAACCGACAGGGCCACCCCCATAGGAGAGACCCAGTACTTC.

In this sample, this clonotype turned up many times. The chain joins TRBV2 to TRBJ2-1; 13 nucleotides agree with TRBD2. CDR1 is SNHLY and CDR2 is FYNNEI in the germline V gene. J gave up 7 bases and V 4 bases, and 7 bases lay outside the gene matches. This CDR3 comprises 16 residues. The CDR3 loop is CASSGLGTSGENEQFF. CDR3 in DNA: TGTGCCAGCAGTGGCCTTGGGACTAGCGGGGAAAATGAGCAGTTCTTC.

V gene TRBV20-1 combines with J gene TRBJ2-5; D is unclear. Germline V CDR1 and CDR2: DFQATT, SNEGSKA (reference sequence). This CDR3 is built from 13 residues. The V and J ends lost 1 base and 5 bases respectively, with 11 bases between them. The CDR3 DNA sequence: TGCAGTGCTAGAGGGAGAGGAGTGGAGACCCAGTACTTC. Amino acids: CSARGRGVETQYF.

The sample holds a few counts of this clonotype. The chain recombines TRBV5-4 with TRBJ1-2, with D possibly TRBD1 on 5 matching bases. Germline V gives CDR1 SGHNT, CDR2 YYREEE (reference sequence). The germline V and J ends were trimmed by 0 bases and 8 bases, with 11 bases remaining between them. The CDR3 loop spans 13 amino acids. The CDR3 region is CASSLAGPEGYTF. Written as DNA, the CDR3 is TGTGCCAGCAGCTTGGCAGGGCCCGAGGGCTACACCTTC.

This clonotype was seen at least ten times. The chain is built from TRBV6-6 and TRBJ2-1; TRBD1 might be the D (7 bases). The CDR3 loop spans 16 amino acids. The germline V and J ends were trimmed by 5 bases and 6 bases, with 20 bases remaining between them. Germline V gives CDR1 MNHNY, CDR2 SVGAGI (reference sequence). For the CDR3, the DNA is TGTGCCAGCAGTGGATGGACCGGGGGACAGTTCAATGAGCAGTTCTTC. Protein: CASSGWTGGQFNEQFF.

Only a few counts were recorded for this clonotype. V and J are TRBV2 and TRBJ2-1, with TRBD2 as a possible D gene (6 bases). This CDR3 comprises 13 residues. Per the germline V gene, CDR1 is SNHLY and CDR2 is FYNNEI. The V gene lost 4 bases and the J gene lost 8 bases, with 12 bases spanning the gap. CDR3 nucleotide sequence: TGTGCCAGCAGTGTTGTGGGAGGCGATGAGCAGTTCTTC. This encodes CASSVVGGDEQFF.

In nucleotides, the CDR3 is TGCGCCAGCAGCCAATGGCAGGCCTACGAGCAGTACTTC. Protein sequence: CASSQWQAYEQYF. The chain is built from TRBV4-1 and TRBJ2-7; D remains ambiguous. Trimming removed 2 bases at V and 2 bases at J, with 7 bases between. The germline V gene has CDR1 MGHRA and CDR2 YSYEKL. The CDR3 is made up of 13 amino acids.

This clonotype was seen a few times. CDR3 DNA sequence: TGTGCCAGCAGCGTCGGACTAGCGATTTCCTACGAGCAGTACGTC. Its protein is CASSVGLAISYEQYV. This rearrangement joins TRBV9 to TRBJ2-7; 9 nucleotides line up with TRBD2. From germline, CDR1 is SGDLS and CDR2 YYNGEE. The CDR3 covers 15 residues. The J segment lost 1 base and the V segment lost 2 bases, leaving 4 bases of the junction unmatched.

This sequence joins TRBV9 and TRBJ2-3, with 8 nucleotides matching TRBD1. Germline CDR1 is SGDLS and CDR2 is YYNGEE. V shed 4 bases, J shed 8 bases, and the junction held 9 bases outside the gene matches. The CDR3 runs to 14 residues. Here the CDR3 reads CASSYRDRTFTQYF. Here the CDR3 DNA reads TGTGCCAGCAGCTACCGGGACAGGACTTTTACGCAGTATTTT.

This clonotype showed up just a few times. This chain connects TRBV6-2 or TRBV6-3 to TRBJ2-7; 14 bases align to TRBD2. The length of the CDR3 is 14 residues. The germline CDR1 and CDR2 sequences are MNHEY and SVGEGT. The J segment lost 5 bases and the V segment lost 5 bases, leaving 2 bases of the junction unmatched. The CDR3 loop is CASSRTSGGHEQYV. DNA for the CDR3: TGTGCCAGCAGTCGGACTAGCGGGGGGCACGAGCAGTACGTC.